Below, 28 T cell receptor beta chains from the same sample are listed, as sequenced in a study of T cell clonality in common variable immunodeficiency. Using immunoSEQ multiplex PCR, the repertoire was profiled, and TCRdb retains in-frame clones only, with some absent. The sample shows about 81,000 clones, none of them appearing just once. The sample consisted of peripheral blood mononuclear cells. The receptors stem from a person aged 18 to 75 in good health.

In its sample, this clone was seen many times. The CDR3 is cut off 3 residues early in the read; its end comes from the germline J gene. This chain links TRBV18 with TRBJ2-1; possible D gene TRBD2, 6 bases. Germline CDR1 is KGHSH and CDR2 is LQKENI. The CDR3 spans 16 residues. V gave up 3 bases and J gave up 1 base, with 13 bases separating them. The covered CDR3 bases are TGTGCCAGCTCACCCTCCGGGGGTCAGTCCTACAATGAG. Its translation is CASSPSGGQSYNE. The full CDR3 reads CASSPSGGQSYNEQFF.

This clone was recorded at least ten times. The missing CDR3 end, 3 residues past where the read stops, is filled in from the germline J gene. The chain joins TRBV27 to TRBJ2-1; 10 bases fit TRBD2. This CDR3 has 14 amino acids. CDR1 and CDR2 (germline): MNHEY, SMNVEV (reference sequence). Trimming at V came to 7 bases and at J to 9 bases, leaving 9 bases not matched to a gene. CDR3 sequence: CASTISGRWAEQFF. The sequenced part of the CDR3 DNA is TGTGCCAGCACAATTAGCGGGAGGTGGGCTGAG.

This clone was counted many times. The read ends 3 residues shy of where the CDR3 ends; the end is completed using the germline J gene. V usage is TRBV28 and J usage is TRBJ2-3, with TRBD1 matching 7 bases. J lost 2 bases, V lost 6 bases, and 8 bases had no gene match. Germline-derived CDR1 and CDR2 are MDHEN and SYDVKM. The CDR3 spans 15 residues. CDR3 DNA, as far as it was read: TGTGCCAGCAGCCCCACTACAGGGGCCACAGATACG. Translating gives CASSPTTGATDT. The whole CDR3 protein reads CASSPTTGATDTQYF.

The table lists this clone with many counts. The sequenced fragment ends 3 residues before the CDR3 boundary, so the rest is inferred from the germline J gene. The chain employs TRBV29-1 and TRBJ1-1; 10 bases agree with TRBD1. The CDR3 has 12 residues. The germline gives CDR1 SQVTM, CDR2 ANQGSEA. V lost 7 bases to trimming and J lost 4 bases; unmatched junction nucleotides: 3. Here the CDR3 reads CSAGTGVTEAFF. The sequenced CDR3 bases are TGCAGCGCCGGGACAGGGGTCACTGAA.

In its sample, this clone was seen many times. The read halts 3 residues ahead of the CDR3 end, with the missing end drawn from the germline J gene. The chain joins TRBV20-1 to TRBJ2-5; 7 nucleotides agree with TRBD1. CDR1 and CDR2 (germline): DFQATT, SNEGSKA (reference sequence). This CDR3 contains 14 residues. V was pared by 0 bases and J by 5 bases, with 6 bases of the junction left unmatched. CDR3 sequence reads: CSARDQGEWETQYF. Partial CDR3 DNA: TGCAGTGCTAGAGATCAGGGGGAGTGGGAGACC.

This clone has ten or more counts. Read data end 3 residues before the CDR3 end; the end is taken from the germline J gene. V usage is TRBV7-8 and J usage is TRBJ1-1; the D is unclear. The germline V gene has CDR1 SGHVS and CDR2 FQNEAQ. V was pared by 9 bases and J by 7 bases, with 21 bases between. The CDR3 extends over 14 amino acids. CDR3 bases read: TGTGCCAGTGTGATGAATTTTTTAAACGGTGAA. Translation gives CASVMNFLNGE. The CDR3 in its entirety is CASVMNFLNGEAFF.

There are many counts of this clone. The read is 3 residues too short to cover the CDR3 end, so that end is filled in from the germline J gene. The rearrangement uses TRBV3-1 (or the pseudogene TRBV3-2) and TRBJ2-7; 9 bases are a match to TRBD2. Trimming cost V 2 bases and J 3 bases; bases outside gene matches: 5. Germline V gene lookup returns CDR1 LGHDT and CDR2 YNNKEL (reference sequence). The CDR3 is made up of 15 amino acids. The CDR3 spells CASSQPRTSVYEQYF. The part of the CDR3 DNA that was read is TGTGCCAGCAGCCAACCTCGGACTAGCGTCTACGAG.

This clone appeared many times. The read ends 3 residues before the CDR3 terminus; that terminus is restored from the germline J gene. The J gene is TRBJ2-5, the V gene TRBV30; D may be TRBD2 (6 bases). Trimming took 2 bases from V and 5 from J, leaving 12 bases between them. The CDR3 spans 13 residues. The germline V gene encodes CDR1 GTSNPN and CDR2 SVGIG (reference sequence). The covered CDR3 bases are TGTGCCTGGAGTTTCGGGGCGGGGGAGACC. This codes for CAWSFGAGET. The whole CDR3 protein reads CAWSFGAGETQYF.

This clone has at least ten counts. This CDR3 reads CASSKTGGGTDTQYF. Partial CDR3 DNA: TGTGCCAGCTCTAAGACAGGGGGAGGCACAGATACG. This rearrangement joins TRBV6-4 to TRBJ2-3, with 9 bases that match TRBD1. The CDR3 extends 3 residues past the end of the read, so its final part is completed from the germline J gene. CDR3 size: 15 residues. The germline V gene has CDR1 MRHNA and CDR2 SNTAGT. The junction had 7 bases not matched to a gene; V was cut back by 8 bases and J by 1 base.

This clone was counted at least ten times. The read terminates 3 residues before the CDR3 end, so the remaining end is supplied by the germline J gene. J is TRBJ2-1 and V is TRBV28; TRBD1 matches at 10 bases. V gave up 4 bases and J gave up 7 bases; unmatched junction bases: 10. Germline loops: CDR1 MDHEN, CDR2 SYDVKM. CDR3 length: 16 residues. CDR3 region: CASSSPPDRGQNEQFF. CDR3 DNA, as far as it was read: TGTGCCAGCAGTTCGCCCCCCGACAGGGGGCAGAATGAG.

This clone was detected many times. CDR3 in amino acids: CASSLDLAGAGEQYF. The sequenced CDR3 bases are TGCGCCAGCAGCTTGGATCTAGCGGGAGCGGGCGAG. V is TRBV5-1 and J is TRBJ2-7; 10 nucleotides match TRBD2. The CDR3 end lies 3 residues beyond the end of the read and is filled in from the germline J gene. V lost 0 bases, J lost 6 bases, and 6 bases stayed unmatched. CDR3 size: 15 residues. Germline V gene lookup returns CDR1 SGHRS and CDR2 YFSETQ.

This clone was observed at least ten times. CDR3 sequence: CAWSSLADTQYF. The covered CDR3 bases are TGTGCCTGGAGTTCTCTAGCAGATACG. The chain has TRBV30 and TRBJ2-3; D uncertain. The DNA ends 3 residues before the CDR3 does, and the rest of the CDR3 is filled in from the germline J gene. Trimming left V 2 bases short and J 4 bases short, with 7 bases between. Germline CDR1 reads GTSNPN; CDR2 reads SVGIG (reference sequence). There are 12 residues in the CDR3. The full variable domain, completed using reference TRBV30 and TRBJ2-3, is SQTIHQWPATLVQPVGSPLSLECTVEGTSNPNLYWYRQAAGRGLQLLFYSVGIGQISSEVPQNLSASRPQDRQFILSSKKLLLSDSGFYLCAWSSLADTQYFGPGTRLTVL.

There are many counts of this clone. The sequenced CDR3 bases are TGTGCCAGCAGTTCCGACAGGGATTTCACAGATACG. This codes for CASSSDRDFTDT. From start to end, the CDR3 is CASSSDRDFTDTQYF. V and J are TRBV7-2 and TRBJ2-3; 7 bases line up with TRBD1. The sequence runs out 3 residues before the end of the CDR3; the remainder is reconstructed from the germline J gene. The V and J ends lost 6 bases and 2 bases, in that order; junction bases with no gene match: 8. Germline CDR1 reads SGHTA; CDR2 reads FQGNSA. The CDR3 is 15 amino acids.

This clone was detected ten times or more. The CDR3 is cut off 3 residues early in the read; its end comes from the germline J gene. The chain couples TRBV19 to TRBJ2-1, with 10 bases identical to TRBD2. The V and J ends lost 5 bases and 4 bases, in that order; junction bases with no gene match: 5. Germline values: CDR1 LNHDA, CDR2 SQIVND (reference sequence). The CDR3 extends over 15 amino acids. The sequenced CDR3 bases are TGTGCCAGTAGTTCGGGACTAGCGATTTACAATGAG. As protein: CASSSGLAIYNE. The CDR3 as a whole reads CASSSGLAIYNEQFF.

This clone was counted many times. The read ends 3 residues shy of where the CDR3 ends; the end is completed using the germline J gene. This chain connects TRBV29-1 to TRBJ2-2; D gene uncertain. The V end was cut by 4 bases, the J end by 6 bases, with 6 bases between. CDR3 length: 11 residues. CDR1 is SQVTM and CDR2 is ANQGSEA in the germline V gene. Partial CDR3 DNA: TGCAGCGTTGCTTCTCCCGGGGAG. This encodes CSVASPGE. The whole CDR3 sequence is CSVASPGELFF.

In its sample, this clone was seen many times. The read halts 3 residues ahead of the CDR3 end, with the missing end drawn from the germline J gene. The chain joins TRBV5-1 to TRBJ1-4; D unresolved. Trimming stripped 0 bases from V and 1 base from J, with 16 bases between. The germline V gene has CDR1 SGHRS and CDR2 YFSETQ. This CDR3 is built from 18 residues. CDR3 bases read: TGCGCCAGCAGCTTGGTTTTGATGGCAGAAGTAACTAATGAAAAA. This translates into CASSLVLMAEVTNEK. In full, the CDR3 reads CASSLVLMAEVTNEKLFF.

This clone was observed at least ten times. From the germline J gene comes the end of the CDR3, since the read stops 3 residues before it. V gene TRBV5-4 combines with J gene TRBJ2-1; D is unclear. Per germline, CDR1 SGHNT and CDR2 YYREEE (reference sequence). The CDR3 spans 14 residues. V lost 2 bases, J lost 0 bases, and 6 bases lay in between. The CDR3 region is CASSFSGSYNEQFF. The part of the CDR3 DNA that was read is TGTGCCAGCAGCTTTAGTGGCTCCTACAATGAG.

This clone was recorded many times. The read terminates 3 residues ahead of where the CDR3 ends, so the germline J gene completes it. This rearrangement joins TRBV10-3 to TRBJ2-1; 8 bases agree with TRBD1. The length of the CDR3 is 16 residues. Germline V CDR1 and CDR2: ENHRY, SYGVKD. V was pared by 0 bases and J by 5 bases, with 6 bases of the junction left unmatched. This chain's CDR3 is CAISESRGPGNNEQFF. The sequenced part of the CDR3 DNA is TGTGCCATCAGTGAGTCCAGGGGGCCAGGGAACAATGAG.

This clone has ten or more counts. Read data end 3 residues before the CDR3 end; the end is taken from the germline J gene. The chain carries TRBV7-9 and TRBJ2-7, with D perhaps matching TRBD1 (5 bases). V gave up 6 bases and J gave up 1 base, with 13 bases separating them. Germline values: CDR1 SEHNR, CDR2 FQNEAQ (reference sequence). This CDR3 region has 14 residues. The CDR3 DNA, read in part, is TGTGCCAGCAGACCCACTGGGGCATCCTACGAG. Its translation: CASRPTGASYE. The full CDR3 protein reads CASRPTGASYEQYF.

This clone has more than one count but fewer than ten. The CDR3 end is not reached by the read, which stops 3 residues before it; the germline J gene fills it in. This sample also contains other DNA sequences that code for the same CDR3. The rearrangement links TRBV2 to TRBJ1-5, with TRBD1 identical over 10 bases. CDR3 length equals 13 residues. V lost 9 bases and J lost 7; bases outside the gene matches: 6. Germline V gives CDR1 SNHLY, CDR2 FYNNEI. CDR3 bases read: TGTGCCAGTTCCGGGACAGGGGACCAGCCC. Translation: CASSGTGDQP. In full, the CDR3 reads CASSGTGDQPQHF. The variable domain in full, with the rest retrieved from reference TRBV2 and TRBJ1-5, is EPEVTQTPSHQVTQMGQEVILRCVPISNHLYFYWYRQILGQKVEFLVSFYNNEISEKSEIFDDQFSVERPDGSNFTLKIRSTKLEDSAMYFCASSGTGDQPQHFGDGTRLSIL.

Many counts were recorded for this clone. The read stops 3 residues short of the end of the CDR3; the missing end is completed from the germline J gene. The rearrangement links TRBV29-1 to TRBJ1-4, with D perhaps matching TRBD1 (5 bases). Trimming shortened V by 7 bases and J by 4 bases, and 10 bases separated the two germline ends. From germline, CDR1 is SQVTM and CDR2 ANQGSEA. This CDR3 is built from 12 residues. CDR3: CSALTDNEKLFF. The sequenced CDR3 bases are TGCAGCGCCTTGACAGATAATGAAAAA.

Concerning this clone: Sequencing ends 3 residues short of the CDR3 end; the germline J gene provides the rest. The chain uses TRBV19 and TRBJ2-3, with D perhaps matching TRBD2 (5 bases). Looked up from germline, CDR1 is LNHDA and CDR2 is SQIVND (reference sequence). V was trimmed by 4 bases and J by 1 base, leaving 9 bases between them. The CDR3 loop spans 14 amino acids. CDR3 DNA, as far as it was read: TGTGCCAGTAGTACGGGGTGGGGCACAGATACG. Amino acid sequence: CASSTGWGTDT. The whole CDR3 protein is CASSTGWGTDTQYF.

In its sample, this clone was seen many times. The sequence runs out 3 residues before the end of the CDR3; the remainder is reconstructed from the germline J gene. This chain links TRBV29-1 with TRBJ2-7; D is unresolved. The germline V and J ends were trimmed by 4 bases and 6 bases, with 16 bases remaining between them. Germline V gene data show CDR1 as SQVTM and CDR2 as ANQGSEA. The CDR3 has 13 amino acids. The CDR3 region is CSVGYTSAAEQYF. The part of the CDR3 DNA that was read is TGCAGCGTTGGGTACACGAGCGCGGCCGAG.

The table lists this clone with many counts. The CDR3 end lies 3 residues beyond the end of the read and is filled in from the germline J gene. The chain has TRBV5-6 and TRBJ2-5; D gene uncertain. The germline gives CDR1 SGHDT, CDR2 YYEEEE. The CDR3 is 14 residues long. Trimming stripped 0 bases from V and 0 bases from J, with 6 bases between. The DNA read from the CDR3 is TGTGCCAGCAGCTTGGTTGACTACCAAGAGACC. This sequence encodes CASSLVDYQET. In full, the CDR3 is CASSLVDYQETQYF.

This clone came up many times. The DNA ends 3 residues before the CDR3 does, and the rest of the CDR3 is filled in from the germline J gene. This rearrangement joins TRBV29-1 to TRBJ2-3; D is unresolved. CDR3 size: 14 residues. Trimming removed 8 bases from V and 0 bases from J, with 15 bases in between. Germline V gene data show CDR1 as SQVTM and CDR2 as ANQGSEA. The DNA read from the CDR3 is TGCAGCCTACGCGGCCCAGTTAGCACAGATACG. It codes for CSLRGPVSTDT. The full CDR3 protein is CSLRGPVSTDTQYF.

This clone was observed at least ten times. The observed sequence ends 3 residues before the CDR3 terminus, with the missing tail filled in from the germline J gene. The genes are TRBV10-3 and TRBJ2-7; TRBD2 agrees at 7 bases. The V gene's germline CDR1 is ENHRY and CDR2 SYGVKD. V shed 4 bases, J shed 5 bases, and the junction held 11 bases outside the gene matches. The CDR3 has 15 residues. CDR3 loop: CAISAGEGLLHEQYF. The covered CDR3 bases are TGTGCCATCAGTGCGGGGGAGGGACTTCTCCACGAG.

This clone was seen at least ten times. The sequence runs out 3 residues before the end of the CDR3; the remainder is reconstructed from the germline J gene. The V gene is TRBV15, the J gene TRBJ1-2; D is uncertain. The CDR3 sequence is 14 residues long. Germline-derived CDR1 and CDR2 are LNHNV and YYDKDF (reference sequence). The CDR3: CATSRDAGVKGYTF. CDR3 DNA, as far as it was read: TGTGCCACCAGCAGAGACGCGGGAGTGAAAGGC.

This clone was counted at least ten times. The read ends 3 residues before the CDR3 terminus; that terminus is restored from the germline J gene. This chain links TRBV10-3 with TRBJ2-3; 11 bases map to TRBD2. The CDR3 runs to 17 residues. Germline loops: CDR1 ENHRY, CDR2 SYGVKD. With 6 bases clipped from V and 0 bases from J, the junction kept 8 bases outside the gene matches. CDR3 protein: CAISGTSGITSTDTQYF. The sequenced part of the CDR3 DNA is TGTGCCATCAGCGGGACTAGCGGAATAACTAGCACAGATACG.